This TCR beta chain was found in a study of T cells in Graves' hyperthyroidism and ophthalmopathy. The study, taken as a whole, reports: Clonotypes that were expanded in thyroid above 0.001 mostly appeared in blood too.

Trimming removed 5 bases at V and 5 bases at J, with 13 bases between. The CDR3 totals 14 residues. Germline V gene sequence: CDR1 SEHNR, CDR2 FQNEAQ (reference sequence). Amplified regions were TCR beta CDR3 sequences from RNA transcripts. The HTBI primer set served for first-round RT-PCR of the TCR CDR3. TCRdb analysed the multiplex PCR reads with MiXCR anew, one entry per CDR3 protein. The table has hundreds of thousands of distinct CDR3 sequences, around 45% seen once. Each patient was aged 18 to 65 and had newly diagnosed hyperthyroidism of under 2 months' duration. Diagnoses were established using clinical symptoms, serum thyroxine and TRAb, thyroid ultrasound and orbital computed tomography. This clonotype was found many times. The antigen remains undetermined.

This TCR came from a woman aged 18-30 years with Graves' hyperthyroidism. This sequence joins TRBV7-9 and TRBJ1-5; D remains unclear. The sample consisted of peripheral blood or thyroid tissue (not recorded which). The DNA of the CDR3 is TGTGCCAGCAGCCCCTCGGGCAGCCATCAGCCCCAGCATTTT. It specifies CASSPSGSHQPQHF.